Detailed here is one T cell receptor beta chain. Its antigen is not yet known. TCRdb records NextSeq 550 as the sequencer. The Human TCR Profiling Kit (MiLaboratory) was used to make UMI-labeled 5' RACE TRB cDNA libraries. The full amount of extracted RNA was used for cDNA synthesis, and the full amount of resulting cDNA was used for PCR amplification. Libraries were prepared in parallel with an identical number of PCR cycles. In the original analysis: With a minimum of two reads required per UMI, MIGEC and MiXCR pulled out about 52,000 +/- 9,100 unique UMI-labeled TRB cDNA molecules from each library. On average, each library contained approximately 40,000 +/- 10,000 functional in-frame TRB CDR3 nucleotide clonotypes without stop codons. After each sample was downsampled to 5000 UMI-labeled TRB molecules, VDJtools was used to calculate diversity metrics such as normalized Shannon-Wiener and Chao1. For the central five CDR3 residues, VDJtools calculated physicochemical properties weighted by clonotype size, namely interaction energy, strength, volume and Kidera factor 4. TCRdb reprocessed the reads and provides one entry for every CDR3 protein sequence; no DNA is given. The V and J calls and clone size are TCRdb's, not the authors'. This sample's table carries some 53,000 distinct CDR3 sequences. Approximately 0.52% of the sample is in the top ten clones.

The data originate from a study of CXCR3-negative and CXCR3-positive naive CD8 T cells (dated by TCRdb to about 2019). About the full investigation: In total, some 130 million TRB reads were obtained, or roughly 1.5 +/- 0.3 million reads per library. The diversity and physicochemical repertoire analyses included roughly ten donors pooled from two independent experiments. The TRBV-TRBJ cluster analysis covered naive subsets from about 5 donors and memory cells from 3 donors.

The research as a whole found: TRB CDR3s from CXCR3-positive naive cells showed higher hydrophobicity (lower Kidera factor 4), lower energy, and higher strength and volume indices than CXCR3-negative naive cells. Comparably high repertoire diversity was found in both naive subsets, whereas much lower repertoire diversity was found in memory CD8+ T cells. Naive CXCR3-negative and CXCR3-positive cells from the same donor showed similar TRBV-TRBJ usage, whereas memory cells showed distinct patterns. Because surface CD5, which is linked to self-reactivity in mice, was comparable between the naive subsets, TCR interaction strength was also inferred from TRB CDR3 physicochemical properties. Freshly isolated PBMCs were used for most assays because CXCR3 expression partially decreased after cryopreservation.

Each CD8+ T cell subset was flow-sorted in triplicate, with 250,000 to 350,000 cells per subset placed directly into RLT lysis buffer. Naive CD8+ T cells were defined stringently as CD45RO-CCR7+CD27+CD95- to exclude memory contaminants. Peripheral blood mononuclear cells were isolated from buffy coats by standard density gradient centrifugation. A FACSAria III was used to flow-sort naive CXCR3-negative and CXCR3-positive CD8+ T cells. An RNeasy Mini Kit was used to extract total RNA from the sorted cells. Sequencing was done on a sample of naive CXCR3+ CD8+ T cells from blood. The cell subset or site label for this specimen denotes: CD45RO-CCR7+CD27+CD95- naive CD8+ T cells expressing CXCR3 (TNR3+). The TCR was taken from a human donor in good health. Some clones in this sample may be carry-over from other donors' samples.

The CDR3 here reads CATSDSTLETGELFF. The sequence is built from TRBV24-1 and TRBJ2-2; TCRdb reports TRBD2, a call that lacks DNA to check it against. The CDR3 runs 15 residues from the cysteine to the phenylalanine. No DNA is given. The germline V gene sets CDR1 to KGHDR and CDR2 to SFDVKD.